Shown below are 20 T cell receptor beta chains from a single sample sequenced in a study of T cell repertoires in cytomegalovirus infection. TCRdb re-analysed the reads in MiXCR, keeping a single row per CDR3 protein. The data show 360,000 or so distinct CDR3 sequences, roughly 34% seen once. These receptors are not linked to any known antigen. The specimen comprised cultured PBMCs, sampled from culture after CMV antigen stimulation. Receptors were obtained from a human donor in good health (CMV status not recorded). Some clones in this sample may be carry-over from other donors' samples.

V and J are TRBV5-4 and TRBJ2-1, with a possible D match to TRBD2 (5 bases). Trimming took off 7 bases at V and 9 bases at J, with 14 bases between the two ends. The germline gives CDR1 SGHNT, CDR2 YYREEE (reference sequence). There are 12 residues in the CDR3. CDR3 sequence reads: CASFTQRGEQFF. The CDR3 DNA follows: TGTGCCAGCTTCACTCAACGGGGTGAGCAGTTCTTC.

This clonotype was seen more than once but under ten times. J is TRBJ2-1 and V is TRBV7-2; no definite D call. Trimming took 5 bases from V and 8 from J, leaving 10 bases between them. The CDR3 extends over 12 amino acids. Germline CDR1 is SGHTA and CDR2 is FQGNSA. CDR3 loop: CASSPDEDEQFF. The CDR3 bases are TGTGCCAGCAGCCCAGACGAGGATGAGCAGTTCTTC.

The rearrangement uses TRBV7-9 and TRBJ2-7; perhaps TRBD1 as D (6 bases). Trimming shortened V by 4 bases and J by 3 bases, and 13 bases separated the two germline ends. The CDR3 runs to 14 residues. Germline assignment: CDR1 SEHNR and CDR2 FQNEAQ (reference sequence). The CDR3 sequence: CASSSPGGGYEQYF. In nucleotides, the CDR3 is TGTGCCAGCAGCTCTCCTGGGGGCGGCTACGAGCAGTACTTC.

The genes are TRBV28 and TRBJ2-3, with D possibly TRBD1 on 5 matching bases. CDR3 size: 15 residues. V lost 7 bases to trimming and J lost 1 base, with 15 bases between them. The germline V gene has CDR1 MDHEN and CDR2 SYDVKM. The CDR3 loop is CASTVGDSRTDTQYF. The CDR3 DNA reads as TGTGCCAGCACCGTAGGCGACAGCCGCACAGATACGCAGTATTTT.

This clonotype was seen a handful of times. The genes are TRBV16 and TRBJ1-3; no reliable D call. Trimming took off 0 bases at V and 0 bases at J, with 12 bases between the two ends. The CDR3 totals 17 residues. The V gene's germline CDR1 is KGHSY and CDR2 FQNENV. In nucleotides, the CDR3 is TGTGCCAGCAGCCAATCCCCGGAAGGCTTCTCTGGAAACACCATATATTTT. Amino acid sequence: CASSQSPEGFSGNTIYF.

This clonotype occurred a few times. V is TRBV7-9 and J is TRBJ1-1, with unresolved D. The V end was cut by 2 bases, the J end by 1 base, with 14 bases between. CDR3 length: 16 residues. Germline CDR1 and CDR2: SEHNR and FQNEAQ (reference sequence). CDR3 bases: TGTGCCAGCAGCTTACCCTGGGCGGGGAGGAACACTGAAGCTTTCTTT. This sequence encodes CASSLPWAGRNTEAFF.

The chain links TRBV7-9 to TRBJ2-3; the D is unclear. Germline CDR1 and CDR2: SEHNR and FQNEAQ (reference sequence). Trimming shortened V by 3 bases and J by 3 bases, and 16 bases separated the two germline ends. This CDR3 contains 16 residues. The CDR3 nucleotides read TGTGCCAGCAGCTTTGCTCCTAGTGCTAGGACAGATACGCAGTATTTT. Its protein product is CASSFAPSARTDTQYF. Supplemented by reference TRBV7-9 and TRBJ2-3, the full variable domain reads DTGVSQNPRHKITKRGQNVTFRCDPISEHNRLYWYRQTLGQGPEFLTYFQNEAQLEKSRLLSDRFSAERPKGSFSTLEIQRTEQGDSAMYLCASSFAPSARTDTQYFGPGTRLTVL.

The chain recombines TRBV6-6 with TRBJ2-2; the match to TRBD2 covers 8 bases. V was pared by 6 bases and J by 4 bases, with 10 bases of the junction left unmatched. The CDR3 loop spans 16 amino acids. The germline CDR1 and CDR2 sequences are MNHNY and SVGAGI (reference sequence). This CDR3 is CASRGISGIGTGELFF. The CDR3 coding sequence is TGTGCCAGCAGGGGTATTAGCGGGATAGGCACCGGGGAGCTGTTTTTT.

This clonotype was observed at least ten times. V is TRBV6-5 and J is TRBJ1-2; no reliable D call. This CDR3 contains 15 residues. Deletions cut 0 bases from V and 1 base from J, with 9 bases between. Germline V gene data show CDR1 as MNHEY and CDR2 as SVGAGI. CDR3 residues: CASSYSSGINYGYTF. The CDR3, as DNA: TGTGCCAGCAGTTACTCGTCAGGCATTAACTATGGCTACACCTTC.

This clonotype occurred a few times. This sequence joins TRBV27 and TRBJ2-7; 12 bases agree with TRBD2. This CDR3 comprises 19 residues. Germline CDR1 MNHEY, CDR2 SMNVEV (reference sequence). The trim removed 6 bases at V and 0 bases at J, leaving 15 bases unmatched. The CDR3 is CASRAAGTSGPGSSYEQYV. In DNA, the CDR3 is TGTGCCAGCAGGGCAGCCGGGACTAGCGGGCCCGGTAGCTCCTACGAGCAGTACGTC.

The rearrangement uses TRBV20-1 and TRBJ1-1; the match to TRBD1 covers 7 bases. The CDR3 totals 16 residues. The J segment lost 0 bases and the V segment lost 0 bases, leaving 7 bases of the junction unmatched. CDR1 is DFQATT and CDR2 is SNEGSKA in the germline V gene (reference sequence). The CDR3 DNA sequence: TGCAGTGCTAGAGATTACCAGGGGGGGATGAACACTGAAGCTTTCTTT. It is translated as CSARDYQGGMNTEAFF.

This clonotype was seen a few times. V and J are TRBV7-8 and TRBJ2-1; 8 nucleotides align to TRBD1. The CDR3 length is 16 residues. With V trimmed by 3 bases and J by 4 bases, 8 bases remained unmatched. The germline V gene encodes CDR1 SGHVS and CDR2 FQNEAQ. DNA for the CDR3: TGTGCCAGCAGCTTCTTTAGGACAGGGATTTACAATGAGCAGTTCTTC. Translated: CASSFFRTGIYNEQFF.

The chain uses TRBV27 and TRBJ1-6; no clear D gene. This CDR3 has 11 residues. V shed 4 bases and J shed 14 bases, with 9 bases lying between them. Germline V gene sequence: CDR1 MNHEY, CDR2 SMNVEV (reference sequence). Here the CDR3 reads CASSSMGTLHF. CDR3 DNA sequence: TGTGCCAGCAGTTCTATGGGGACCCTCCACTTT.

Only a few counts were recorded for this clonotype. The chain is built from TRBV5-4 and TRBJ1-2; D not certain. Per the germline V gene, CDR1 is SGHNT and CDR2 is YYREEE (reference sequence). The CDR3 extends over 13 amino acids. The germline V and J ends were trimmed by 2 bases and 4 bases, with 9 bases remaining between them. CDR3 loop: CASSFSESYGYTF. The CDR3 bases are TGTGCCAGCAGCTTCAGTGAGAGCTATGGCTACACCTTC. Drawing the rest from reference TRBV5-4 and TRBJ1-2, the complete variable domain is ETGVTQSPTHLIKTRGQQVTLRCSSQSGHNTVSWYQQALGQGPQFIFQYYREEENGRGNFPPRFSGLQFPNYSSELNVNALELDDSALYLCASSFSESYGYTFGSGTRLTVV.

This clonotype was detected a few times. The chain carries TRBV7-6 and TRBJ2-1; TRBD2 matches at 13 bases. The CDR3 covers 17 residues. J gave up 3 bases and V 0 bases, and 2 bases lay outside the gene matches. Looked up from germline, CDR1 is SGHVS and CDR2 is FNYEAQ. CDR3 sequence: CASSLATSGGNYNEQFF. CDR3 sequence (DNA): TGTGCCAGCAGCTTAGCGACTAGCGGGGGGAACTACAATGAGCAGTTCTTC.

The sample holds a few counts of this clonotype. The rearrangement links TRBV7-8 to TRBJ2-7; 8 nucleotides agree with TRBD2. V gave up 5 bases and J gave up 4 bases; unmatched junction bases: 4. CDR3 length: 13 amino acids. Germline values: CDR1 SGHVS, CDR2 FQNEAQ. CDR3 residues: CASSPGGRYEQYV. CDR3 DNA sequence: TGTGCCAGCAGCCCGGGGGGGCGTTACGAGCAGTACGTC.

This clonotype was counted only a few times. This rearrangement joins TRBV10-3 to TRBJ2-1, with 9 bases identical to TRBD2. Germline CDR1 ENHRY, CDR2 SYGVKD. The ends lost 2 bases at V and 2 bases at J; junction bases unmatched: 1. The CDR3 is 15 residues long. This CDR3 reads CAISEGLATYNEQFF. The CDR3 region has the DNA TGTGCCATCAGTGAGGGACTAGCGACCTACAATGAGCAGTTCTTC.

This clonotype was seen ten or more times. The chain carries TRBV7-2 and TRBJ2-1, with 8 bases identical to TRBD2. The CDR3 covers 16 residues. Germline V gene lookup returns CDR1 SGHTA and CDR2 FQGNSA. V shed 5 bases and J 4 bases; nucleotides not matched to a gene: 10. DNA for the CDR3: TGTGCCAGCAGCACGCGCGCCGGGGGGGGATACAATGAGCAGTTCTTC. Translating it yields CASSTRAGGGYNEQFF.

This chain links TRBV20-1 with TRBJ2-7, with TRBD1 identical over 7 bases. The CDR3 spans 13 residues. The V gene end was trimmed by 8 bases and the J gene end by 0 bases; junction bases not matched to a gene: 7. Germline assignment: CDR1 DFQATT and CDR2 SNEGSKA (reference sequence). CDR3 DNA: TGCAGTTATTACAGGGGTAGCTCCTACGAGCAGTACTTC. Translating gives CSYYRGSSYEQYF.

In its sample, this clonotype was seen a few times. The V gene is TRBV25-1, the J gene TRBJ2-6; tentative D call: TRBD2 (7 bases). The CDR3 is made up of 18 amino acids. The V gene's germline CDR1 is MGHDK and CDR2 SYGVNS. V was clipped by 8 bases and J by 0 bases, with 20 bases between them. Here the CDR3 reads CASGHGGGGDSGANVLTF. CDR3 sequence (DNA): TGTGCCAGCGGACATGGCGGCGGGGGCGACTCTGGGGCCAACGTCCTGACTTTC.